Presented here are 15 T cell receptor beta chains from one specimen sequenced in a study of blood T cell repertoires in COVID-19. The table came from immunoSEQ multiplex PCR; TCRdb's copy has only in-frame clones and leaves some out. The data show under 200,000 clones, with approximately 79% seen just once and roughly 17% held by the top ten. What was sequenced was peripheral blood. All receptors derive from a man aged 60-69 years with active or convalescent COVID-19.

This clone was seen more than once but under ten times. The rearrangement joins TRBV25-1 to TRBJ2-7; 11 bases match TRBD2. This CDR3 comprises 18 residues. V was clipped by 3 bases and J by 7 bases; unmatched bases: 17. Germline CDR1 is MGHDK and CDR2 is SYGVNS. CDR3 DNA: TGTGCCAGCAGTGAGAGGGGTTCCGGACTAGCGGGCCACGAAGAGCAGTACTTC. It codes for CASSERGSGLAGHEEQYF.

V usage is TRBV4-2 and J usage is TRBJ2-1, with a tentative D call TRBD1 (5 bases). CDR3 length: 13 amino acids. The ends were cut back, 3 bases at V and 7 bases at J, with 10 bases in the middle. Per the germline V gene, CDR1 is LGHNA and CDR2 is YNFKEQ. The CDR3 protein is CASSQLDRNEQFF. Here the CDR3 DNA reads TGTGCCAGCAGCCAGCTAGACAGAAATGAGCAGTTCTTC.

This clone was recorded only once. This rearrangement joins TRBV18 to TRBJ1-1; D gene ambiguous. The germline V gene encodes CDR1 KGHSH and CDR2 LQKENI. This CDR3 spans 12 amino acids. V was clipped by 6 bases and J by 6 bases, with 11 bases between them. The CDR3 DNA reads as TGTGCCAGCTCCCGCGATGTTGCTGAAGCTTTCTTT. It translates to CASSRDVAEAFF.

This clone was seen a few times. The CDR3 sequence is CASSSSGTGIEQYF. The CDR3 coding sequence is TGTGCCAGCTCATCCTCCGGGACAGGGATCGAGCAGTACTTC. V gene TRBV18 combines with J gene TRBJ2-7; 9 bases are shared with TRBD1. The CDR3 runs 14 residues. Trimming removed 5 bases from V and 6 bases from J; junction bases left unmatched: 8. Germline values: CDR1 KGHSH, CDR2 LQKENI. The variable domain in full, completed from reference TRBV18 and TRBJ2-7, reads NAGVMQNPRHLVRRRGQEARLRCSPMKGHSHVYWYRQLPEEGLKFMVYLQKENIIDESGMPKERFSAEFPKEGPSILRIQQVVRGDSAAYFCASSSSGTGIEQYFGPGTRLTVT.

The rearrangement links TRBV19 to TRBJ1-4; 9 bases are a match to TRBD1. The J segment lost 6 bases and the V segment lost 5 bases, leaving 4 bases of the junction unmatched. Germline CDR1 LNHDA, CDR2 SQIVND (reference sequence). The CDR3 has 14 residues. The CDR3 protein is CASSEDRGDEKLFF. CDR3 nucleotide sequence: TGTGCCAGTAGTGAGGACAGGGGAGATGAAAAACTGTTTTTT.

V is TRBV7-2 and J is TRBJ2-4, with 7 bases that match TRBD2. Germline CDR1 SGHTA, CDR2 FQGNSA. The CDR3 covers 15 residues. J was trimmed by 6 bases and V by 2 bases; bases with no gene match: 7. The CDR3 nucleotides read TGTGCCAGCAGCTTAAGGGGCGGGGGATTAAACATTCAGTACTTC. Its translation is CASSLRGGGLNIQYF.

The rearrangement links TRBV9 to TRBJ1-3, with 7 nucleotides matching TRBD1. Germline V gene lookup returns CDR1 SGDLS and CDR2 YYNGEE. The CDR3 spans 15 residues. The trim removed 3 bases at V and 0 bases at J, leaving 3 bases unmatched. The CDR3 here is CASSEPGGSGNTIYF. DNA for the CDR3: TGTGCCAGCAGCGAGCCAGGGGGCTCTGGAAACACCATATATTTT.

The V call is TRBV11-2, the J call TRBJ2-5, with 7 bases fitting TRBD2. The CDR3 covers 16 residues. V dropped 4 bases and J dropped 0; count of bases not matched to a gene: 8. Germline V gene sequence: CDR1 SGHAT, CDR2 FQNNGV. As DNA, the CDR3 is TGTGCCAGCAGCTCCCTGAGCGGGAAGTACCAAGAGACCCAGTACTTC. Translated: CASSSLSGKYQETQYF.

This chain connects TRBV3-1 (or the pseudogene TRBV3-2) to TRBJ2-3; TRBD2 matches at 7 bases. The CDR3 runs to 14 residues. The J segment lost 3 bases and the V segment lost 6 bases, leaving 6 bases of the junction unmatched. Germline assignment: CDR1 LGHDT and CDR2 YNNKEL (reference sequence). The CDR3 region is CASSAGVVTDTQYF. CDR3 nucleotides: TGTGCCAGCAGTGCGGGGGTCGTAACAGATACGCAGTATTTT.

The CDR3 spells CASSPTRASNTGELFF. As DNA, the CDR3 is TGTGCCAGCTCACCAACGAGGGCTTCGAACACCGGGGAGCTGTTTTTT. The chain employs TRBV18 and TRBJ2-2; the D gene is possibly TRBD2 (5 bases). This CDR3 has 16 residues. Germline V gives CDR1 KGHSH, CDR2 LQKENI. With 2 bases removed from V and 0 bases from J, the gap between germline ends came to 10 bases.

This clone has only one observation. CDR3: CASSLLAGENNEQFF. For the CDR3, the DNA is TGTGCCAGCAGTCTGCTAGCGGGAGAGAACAATGAGCAGTTCTTC. V usage is TRBV6-2 or TRBV6-3 and J usage is TRBJ2-1; 10 bases align to TRBD2. The CDR3 runs to 15 residues. Trimming cost V 5 bases and J 5 bases; bases outside gene matches: 6. Germline CDR1 reads MNHEY; CDR2 reads SVGEGT.

The rearrangement joins TRBV5-1 to TRBJ2-7; D may be TRBD1 (5 bases). The CDR3 runs to 14 residues. The germline gives CDR1 SGHRS, CDR2 YFSETQ. Trimming removed 2 bases from V and 1 base from J, with 10 bases in between. The CDR3 bases are TGCGCCAGCAGCTTAAACAGGAGATCCTACGAGCAGTACTTC. Translation gives CASSLNRRSYEQYF.

The genes are TRBV18 and TRBJ2-7; 7 bases map to TRBD1. CDR1 and CDR2 (germline): KGHSH, LQKENI. The V segment lost 2 bases and the J segment 1 base; nucleotides outside the gene matches: 8. The CDR3 runs 16 residues. CDR3 residues: CASSPYIGDSSYEQYF. CDR3 nucleotides: TGTGCCAGCTCACCATATATCGGGGACAGTTCCTACGAGCAGTACTTC.

This clone showed up just a few times. The V gene is TRBV28, the J gene TRBJ1-3; D is uncertain. Trimming stripped 2 bases from V and 0 bases from J, with 14 bases between. The CDR3 loop spans 17 amino acids. Germline CDR1 is MDHEN and CDR2 is SYDVKM. The CDR3 here is CASSLQEGPLSGNTIYF. CDR3 in DNA: TGTGCCAGCAGTTTACAGGAGGGCCCCCTCTCTGGAAACACCATATATTTT.

J is TRBJ1-5 and V is TRBV2, with 8 bases lining up with TRBD1. The V and J ends lost 6 bases and 4 bases, in that order; junction bases with no gene match: 11. Germline V gene data show CDR1 as SNHLY and CDR2 as FYNNEI. The length of the CDR3 is 16 residues. CDR3 region: CASSGQGSLINQPQHF. The CDR3 DNA reads TGTGCCAGCAGCGGACAGGGATCCCTCATTAATCAGCCCCAGCATTTT.